This is a list of T cell receptor beta chains from one sample in a study of blood T cell repertoires in COVID-19. Profiling relied on immunoSEQ multiplex PCR, and the TCRdb table lists in-frame clones only, not all of them. Counted here are 250,000 to 350,000 clones, around 81% occurring once; the ten biggest clones make up around 3.9%. Sequencing was performed on peripheral blood. All receptors derive from a woman aged 45-60 years with active or convalescent COVID-19. CDR3s include the opening cysteine and the closing phenylalanine or tryptophan. D genes are given only for firm matches. Clone sizes are given selectively: once, few, many, or a class where the clone is expanded.

d_call j_call clone_size v_call cdr3_nt cdr3_aa
TRBD2 TRBJ2-5 - TRBV28 TGTGCCAGCAGAACCGGGACTAGCGGGCCCCAAGAGACCCAGTACTTC CASRTGTSGPQETQYF
TRBD1 TRBJ1-1 - TRBV2 TGTGCCAGCGGGAGACAGGGGAACACTGAAGCTTTCTTT CASGRQGNTEAFF
TRBD1 TRBJ1-1 few TRBV10-1 TGCGCCAGCAGTGAGAGTCAGACAGGGGAGAGGTCTGAAGCTTTCTTT CASSESQTGERSEAFF
- TRBJ1-1 - TRBV18 TGTGCCAGCTCACCTACCACGGGGGGAGCAAAGAACACTGAAGCTTTCTTT CASSPTTGGAKNTEAFF
TRBD2 TRBJ2-1 many TRBV27 TGTGCCAGCAGTTTATACGCGGGAGCGGCAAATGAGCAGTTCTTC CASSLYAGAANEQFF
- TRBJ2-5 - TRBV15 TGTGCCACCAGCCGGGGAGAGACCCAGTACTTC CATSRGETQYF
- TRBJ1-3 - TRBV18 TGTGCCAGCTCACCACAGGGAGTCTCTGGAAACACCATATATTTT CASSPQGVSGNTIYF
TRBD1 TRBJ2-3 once TRBV3-1/TRBV3-2 TGTGCCAGCAGCCAACCGGGACAGCAGGCAGATACGCAGTATTTT CASSQPGQQADTQYF
TRBD1 TRBJ1-1 once TRBV5-6 TGTGCCAGCAGCTTGGTAGGTCAACAGGGGACTGAAGCTTTCTTT CASSLVGQQGTEAFF
TRBD1 TRBJ1-1 - TRBV30 TGTGCCTGGAGTGTATGGTTCCTCGGGACAGGGTCCACTGAAGCTTTCTTT CAWSVWFLGTGSTEAFF
- TRBJ2-3 - TRBV4-1 TGCGCCAGCAGCCAAGATCTAGCGAGCACAGATACGCAGTATTTT CASSQDLASTDTQYF
TRBD2 TRBJ2-1 once TRBV9 TGTGCCAGCAGCTCCCGAAGTTCTAGCGGGACGGGTGAGCAGTTCTTC CASSSRSSSGTGEQFF
- TRBJ1-5 - TRBV19 TGTGCCAGTAGTAAGTCTCCCGGAGTGAATCATCAGCCCCAGCATTTT CASSKSPGVNHQPQHF
- TRBJ1-1 - TRBV10-2 TGCGCCAGCAGTGCGGGGGTCTGGAACACTGAAGCTTTCTTT CASSAGVWNTEAFF
- TRBJ2-7 - TRBV11-2 TGTGCCAGCAGTTCGACTGATTCCTACGAGCAGTACTTC CASSSTDSYEQYF
- TRBJ2-1 - TRBV9 TGTGCCAGCAGCCGAGGTCCTTACAATGAGCAGTTCTTC CASSRGPYNEQFF
TRBD2 TRBJ2-1 - TRBV28 TGTGCCAGCAGTTATGGGGCCAGCGGGAGGTCGAATGAGCAGTTCTTC CASSYGASGRSNEQFF
TRBD1 TRBJ1-1 - TRBV2 TGTGCCAGCAGTGACAAGAAATGGACAGGTGAAGCTTTCTTT CASSDKKWTGEAFF
- TRBJ1-2 few TRBV2 TGTGCCAGCAGTGACAGGATTCCTAACTATGGCTACACCTTC CASSDRIPNYGYTF
- TRBJ2-3 - TRBV5-1 TGCGCCAGCAGCTTGTATCTTCAGGGCGCAGATACGCAGTATTTT CASSLYLQGADTQYF
TRBD2 TRBJ2-5 - TRBV5-4 TGTGCCAGCAGCCCTGGACTAGCGGGAGGAGAGACCCAGTACTTC CASSPGLAGGETQYF
- TRBJ2-3 - TRBV2 TGTGCCAGCAAGGATGGCGGGAGCACAGATACGCAGTATTTT CASKDGGSTDTQYF
- TRBJ2-5 once TRBV29-1 TGCAGCGCCGCGGGCGGGGCCGGTGGGGAGACCCAGTACTTC CSAAGGAGGETQYF
TRBD1 TRBJ1-2 - TRBV5-4 TGTGCCAGCAGCACGACGACAGGGGCCCGGTGGGGCTACACCTTC CASSTTTGARWGYTF
- TRBJ2-1 - TRBV7-9 TGTGCCAGCAGCTTAGCTAGCGTCGAGCAGTTCTTC CASSLASVEQFF
TRBD1 TRBJ2-1 - TRBV29-1 TGCAGCGTTGAGCGACAGGGGGCAGGTTACAATGAGCAGTTCTTC CSVERQGAGYNEQFF
TRBD1 TRBJ2-7 - TRBV3-1/TRBV3-2 TGTGCCAGCAGCCAAGCAAGGGGGCTTGGGACCTACGAGCAGTACTTC CASSQARGLGTYEQYF
- TRBJ2-1 - TRBV14 TGTGCCAGCAGCTATACCCGGAATGAGCAGTTCTTC CASSYTRNEQFF
TRBD2 TRBJ2-5 - TRBV5-1 TGCGCCAGCAGCTTTTGGTCCCCCGGGAGGGGGGAAGACGCCCAGTACTTC CASSFWSPGRGEDAQYF
TRBD1 TRBJ1-2 - TRBV2 TGTGCCAGCAGTACCGGGACAGGGCGGGGCTACACCTTC CASSTGTGRGYTF
TRBD1 TRBJ1-2 - TRBV2 TGTGCCAGCAGCCGGGACAGGTCCACCTATGGCTACACCTTC CASSRDRSTYGYTF
TRBD1 TRBJ1-4 - TRBV7-2 TGTGCCAGCAGCCACAGGGGGCGTAATGAAAAACTGTTTTTT CASSHRGRNEKLFF